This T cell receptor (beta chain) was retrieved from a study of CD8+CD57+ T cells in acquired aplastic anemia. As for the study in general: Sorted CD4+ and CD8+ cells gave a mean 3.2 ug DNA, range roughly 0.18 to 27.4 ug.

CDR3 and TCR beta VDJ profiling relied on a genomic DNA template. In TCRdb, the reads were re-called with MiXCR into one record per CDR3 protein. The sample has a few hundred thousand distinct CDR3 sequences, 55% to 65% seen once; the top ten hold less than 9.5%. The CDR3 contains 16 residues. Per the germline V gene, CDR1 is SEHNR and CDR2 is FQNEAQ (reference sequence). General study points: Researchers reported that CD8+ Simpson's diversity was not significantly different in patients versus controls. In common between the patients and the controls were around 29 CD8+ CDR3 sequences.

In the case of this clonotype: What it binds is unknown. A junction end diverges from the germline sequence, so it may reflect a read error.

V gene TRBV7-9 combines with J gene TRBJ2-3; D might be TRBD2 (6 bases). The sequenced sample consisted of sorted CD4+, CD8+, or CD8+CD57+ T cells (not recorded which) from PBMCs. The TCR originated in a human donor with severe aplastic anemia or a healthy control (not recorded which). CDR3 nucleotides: TGCGCCAGCAGCCTCCTGGGGGGTTATGGCACAGATACGCAGTATTTT. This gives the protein CASSLLGGYGTDTQYF.